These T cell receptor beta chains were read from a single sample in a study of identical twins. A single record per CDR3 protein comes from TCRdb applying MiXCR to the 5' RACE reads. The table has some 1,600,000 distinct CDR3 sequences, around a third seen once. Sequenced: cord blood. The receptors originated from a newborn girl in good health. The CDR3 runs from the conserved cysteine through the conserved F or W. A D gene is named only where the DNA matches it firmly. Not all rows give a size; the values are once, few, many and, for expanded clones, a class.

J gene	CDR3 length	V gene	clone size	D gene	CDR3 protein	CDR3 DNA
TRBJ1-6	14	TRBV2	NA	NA	CATETVSYNSPLHF	TGTGCCACCGAAACAGTCTCCTATAATTCACCCCTCCACTTT
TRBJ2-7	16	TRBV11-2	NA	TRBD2	CASSLLVLAGSYEQYF	TGTGCCAGCAGCTTATTGGTCCTAGCGGGCTCCTACGAGCAGTACTTC
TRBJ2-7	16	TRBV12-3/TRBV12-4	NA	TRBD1	CASSRSPGQGSYEQYF	TGTGCCAGCAGTAGGTCACCGGGACAGGGCTCCTACGAGCAGTACTTC
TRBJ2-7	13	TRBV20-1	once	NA	CSARARRYYEQYF	TGCAGTGCTAGAGCCCGCAGATACTACGAGCAGTACTTC
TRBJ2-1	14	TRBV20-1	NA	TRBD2	CSAPTSGSPDEQFF	TGCAGTGCGCCGACTAGCGGGAGTCCCGATGAGCAGTTCTTC
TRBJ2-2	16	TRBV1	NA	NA	CTSSQVTAANTGELFF	TGCACCAGCAGCCAAGTTACAGCGGCGAACACCGGGGAGCTGTTTTTT
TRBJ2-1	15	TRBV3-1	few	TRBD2	CASSYTTWGGNEQFF	TGTGCCAGCAGCTACACCACCTGGGGGGGCAATGAGCAGTTCTTC
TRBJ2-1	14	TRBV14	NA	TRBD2	CASSQDFGGVEQFF	TGTGCCAGCAGCCAAGATTTCGGGGGGGTTGAGCAGTTCTTC
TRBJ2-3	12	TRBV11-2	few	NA	CASSSIPHTQYF	TGTGCCAGCAGCTCCATTCCTCATACGCAGTATTTT
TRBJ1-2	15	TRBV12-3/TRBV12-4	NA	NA	CASSFPEQGNYGYTF	TGTGCCAGCAGTTTCCCCGAACAGGGTAACTATGGCTACACCTTC
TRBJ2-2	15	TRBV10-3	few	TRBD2	CAISERGLNTGELFF	TGTGCCATCAGTGAGCGGGGACTAAACACCGGGGAGCTGTTTTTT
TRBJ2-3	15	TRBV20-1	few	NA	CSARGLARATDTQYF	TGCAGTGCTAGAGGTCTAGCAAGGGCCACAGATACGCAGTATTTT
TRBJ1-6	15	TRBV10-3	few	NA	CAISEGETGNSPLHF	TGTGCCATCAGTGAAGGGGAGACGGGTAATTCACCCCTCCACTTT
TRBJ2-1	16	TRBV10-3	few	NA	CAISYRAFQGWDEQFF	TGTGCCATCAGTTATCGGGCCTTCCAGGGGTGGGATGAGCAGTTCTTC
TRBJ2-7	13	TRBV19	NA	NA	CASSIRGAGEQYF	TGTGCCAGTAGTATACGGGGTGCCGGCGAGCAGTACTTC
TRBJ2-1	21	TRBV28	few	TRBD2	CASSPQDGLLAGAPYINEQFF	TGTGCCAGCAGTCCTCAGGACGGGCTACTAGCGGGAGCCCCCTATATCAATGAGCAGTTCTTC
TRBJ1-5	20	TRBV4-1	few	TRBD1	CASSQDPRDRALYSNQPQHF	TGCGCCAGCAGCCAAGACCCCCGGGACAGGGCGCTTTATAGCAATCAGCCCCAGCATTTT
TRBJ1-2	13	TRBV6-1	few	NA	CASTRGTHYGYTF	TGTGCCAGCACAAGAGGGACGCACTATGGCTACACCTTC
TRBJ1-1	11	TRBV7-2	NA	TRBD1	CASDRVTEAFF	TGTGCCAGCGACAGGGTCACTGAAGCTTTCTTT
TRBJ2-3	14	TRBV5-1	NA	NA	CATSLGEYTDTQYF	TGCGCCACCAGCTTGGGGGAATACACAGATACGCAGTATTTT
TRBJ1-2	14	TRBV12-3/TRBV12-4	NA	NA	CASSLEQGNCGYTF	TGTGCCAGCAGTTTAGAACAGGGCAACTGTGGCTACACCTTC
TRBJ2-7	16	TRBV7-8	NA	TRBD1	CASSLGWTGRTYEQYF	TGTGCCAGCAGCTTAGGTTGGACAGGGCGCACCTACGAGCAGTACTTC
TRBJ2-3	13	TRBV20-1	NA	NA	CSASWVSTDTQYF	TGCAGTGCTTCTTGGGTTAGCACAGATACGCAGTATTTT
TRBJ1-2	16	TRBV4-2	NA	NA	CASSPQLRELNYGYTF	TGTGCCAGCAGCCCCCAGCTCAGGGAACTAAACTATGGCTACACCTTC
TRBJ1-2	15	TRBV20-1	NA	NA	CSARVRHSHLYGYTF	TGCAGTGCTAGAGTTCGGCATTCGCACCTATATGGCTACACCTTC
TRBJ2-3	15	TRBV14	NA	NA	CASSQVAGPGDTQYF	TGTGCCAGCAGCCAAGTGGCGGGCCCCGGAGATACGCAGTATTTT
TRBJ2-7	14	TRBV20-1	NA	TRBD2	CSARGLAETYEQYF	TGCAGTGCTAGGGGACTAGCGGAAACCTACGAGCAGTACTTC
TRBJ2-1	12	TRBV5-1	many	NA	CASSVLRNEQFF	TGCGCCAGCAGCGTTCTGAGGAATGAGCAGTTCTTC
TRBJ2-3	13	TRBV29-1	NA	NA	CSVEATSRGVQYF	TGCAGCGTTGAAGCCACCTCGAGGGGGGTGCAGTATTTT
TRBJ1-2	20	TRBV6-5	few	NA	CASSYRTLRMTRQANYGYTF	TGTGCCAGCAGTTACAGGACCTTACGAATGACGAGGCAAGCTAACTATGGCTACACCTTC
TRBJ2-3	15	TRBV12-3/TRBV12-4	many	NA	CASRIRAESTDTQYF	TGTGCCAGCAGAATACGGGCGGAAAGCACAGATACGCAGTATTTT
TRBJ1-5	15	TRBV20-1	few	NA	CSITEGGDWDQPQHF	TGCAGTATCACGGAGGGGGGAGATTGGGATCAGCCCCAGCATTTT
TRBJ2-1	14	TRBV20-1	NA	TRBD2	CSGSTSGRRNEQFF	TGCAGTGGGTCAACTAGCGGGAGGCGCAATGAGCAGTTCTTC
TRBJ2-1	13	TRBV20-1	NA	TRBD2	CSARSGRANEQFF	TGCAGTGCTAGAAGCGGGAGGGCAAATGAGCAGTTCTTC
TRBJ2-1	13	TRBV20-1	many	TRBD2	CSARGLAYNEQFF	TGCAGTGCTAGGGGACTAGCTTACAATGAGCAGTTCTTC
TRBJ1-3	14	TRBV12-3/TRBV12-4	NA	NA	CASSFSSSGNTIYF	TGTGCCAGCAGTTTTAGCAGCTCTGGAAACACCATATATTTT
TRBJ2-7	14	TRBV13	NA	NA	CASSRGTHSYEQYF	TGTGCCAGCAGCCGGGGGACCCATTCCTACGAGCAGTACTTC
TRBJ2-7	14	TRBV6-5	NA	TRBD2	CASSLRTREYEQYF	TGTGCCAGCAGTCTGCGGACTAGAGAGTACGAGCAGTACTTC
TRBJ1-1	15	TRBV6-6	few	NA	CASSNHRAGGTEAFF	TGTGCCAGCAGTAACCACAGGGCGGGAGGCACTGAAGCTTTCTTT
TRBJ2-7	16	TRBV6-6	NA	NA	CASSYSNAGKSYEQYF	TGTGCCAGCAGTTACTCGAACGCTGGCAAATCCTACGAGCAGTACTTC
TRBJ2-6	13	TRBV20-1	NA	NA	CSAPISGANVLTF	TGCAGTGCTCCCATATCTGGGGCCAACGTCCTGACTTTC
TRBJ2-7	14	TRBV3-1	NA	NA	CASSLQTGSYEQYF	TGTGCCAGCAGCCTCCAGACAGGCTCCTACGAGCAGTACTTC
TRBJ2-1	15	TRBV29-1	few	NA	CSVGNLASSYNEQFF	TGCAGCGTTGGGAACCTAGCGAGCTCCTACAATGAGCAGTTCTTC
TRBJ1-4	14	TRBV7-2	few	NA	CASRPGSTGEKLFF	TGTGCCAGCAGACCGGGCTCCACAGGGGAAAAACTGTTTTTT
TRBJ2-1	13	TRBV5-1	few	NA	CASSRTRGNEQFF	TGCGCCAGCAGCCGGACTAGGGGGAATGAGCAGTTCTTC
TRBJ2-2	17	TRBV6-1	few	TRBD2	CASSPPRLAGDPGELFF	TGTGCCAGCAGTCCTCCGAGACTAGCGGGAGACCCCGGGGAGCTGTTTTTT
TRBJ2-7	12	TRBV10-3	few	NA	CAISESQREQYF	TGTGCCATCAGTGAGTCGCAGAGGGAGCAGTACTTC
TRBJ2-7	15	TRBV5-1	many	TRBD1	CASSFSGTGGYEQYF	TGCGCCAGCAGCTTCTCCGGGACAGGGGGCTACGAGCAGTACTTC
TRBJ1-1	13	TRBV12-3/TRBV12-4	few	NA	CASSPSGPSEAFF	TGTGCCAGCAGCCCTTCGGGACCGAGTGAAGCTTTCTTT
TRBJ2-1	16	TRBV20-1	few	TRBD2	CSARAGLVSNGNEQFF	TGCAGTGCTAGAGCTGGACTAGTGTCTAACGGAAATGAGCAGTTCTTC
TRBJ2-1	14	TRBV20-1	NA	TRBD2	CSARGLASGNEQFF	TGCAGTGCCAGAGGACTAGCTTCTGGAAATGAGCAGTTCTTC
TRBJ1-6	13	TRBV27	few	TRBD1	CASRGQGQFYLHF	TGTGCCAGCAGGGGACAGGGACAATTCTACCTCCACTTT
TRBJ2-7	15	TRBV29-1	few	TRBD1	CSVEDKTGGVGGQYF	TGCAGCGTTGAAGACAAGACAGGGGGCGTAGGGGGGCAGTACTTC
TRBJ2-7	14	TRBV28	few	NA	CASSFPWTSYEQYF	TGTGCCAGCAGTTTCCCGTGGACATCCTACGAGCAGTACTTC
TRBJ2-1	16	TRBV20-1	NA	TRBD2	CSASPLAGGPLNEQFF	TGCAGTGCTAGCCCCCTAGCGGGAGGGCCCCTCAATGAGCAGTTCTTC
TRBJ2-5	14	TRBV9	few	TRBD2	CASSQNGGKETQYF	TGTGCCAGCAGCCAGAACGGGGGGAAAGAGACCCAGTACTTC
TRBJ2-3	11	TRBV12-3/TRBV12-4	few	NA	CASTNGDTQYF	TGTGCCAGCACCAATGGGGATACGCAGTATTTT
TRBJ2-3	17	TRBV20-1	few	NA	CSARKNRRLERTDTQYF	TGCAGTGCTAGGAAAAACCGGCGACTAGAACGCACAGATACGCAGTATTTT